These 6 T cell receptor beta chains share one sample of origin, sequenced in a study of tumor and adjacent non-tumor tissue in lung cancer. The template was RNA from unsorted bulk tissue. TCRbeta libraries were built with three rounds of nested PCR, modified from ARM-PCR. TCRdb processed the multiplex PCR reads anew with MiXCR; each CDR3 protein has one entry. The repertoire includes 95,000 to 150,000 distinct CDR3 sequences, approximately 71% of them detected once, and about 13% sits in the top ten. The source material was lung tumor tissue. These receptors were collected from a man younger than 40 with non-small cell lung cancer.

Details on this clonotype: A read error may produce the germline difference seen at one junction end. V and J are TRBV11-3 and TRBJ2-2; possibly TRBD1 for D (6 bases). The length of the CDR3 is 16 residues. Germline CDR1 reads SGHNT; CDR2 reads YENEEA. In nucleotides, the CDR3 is TGTGCTAGCAGCTTAGTAGACAGGCGGAACACCGGGGAGCTGTTTTTT. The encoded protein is CASSLVDRRNTGELFF.

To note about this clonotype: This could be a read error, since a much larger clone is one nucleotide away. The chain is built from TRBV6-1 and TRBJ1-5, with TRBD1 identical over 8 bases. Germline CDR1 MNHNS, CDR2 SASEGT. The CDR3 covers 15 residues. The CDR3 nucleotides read TGTGCCAGCAAAAAGGGGACAGGTGGCAATCAGCACCAGCATTTT. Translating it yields CASKKGTGGNQHQHF.

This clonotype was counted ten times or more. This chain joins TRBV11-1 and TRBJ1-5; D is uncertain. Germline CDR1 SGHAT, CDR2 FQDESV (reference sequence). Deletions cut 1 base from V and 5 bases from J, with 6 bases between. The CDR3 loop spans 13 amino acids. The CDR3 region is CASSLDWDQPQHF. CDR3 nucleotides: TGTGCCAGCAGCTTAGATTGGGATCAGCCCCAGCATTTT. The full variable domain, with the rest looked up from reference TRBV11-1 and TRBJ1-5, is EAEVAQSPRYKITEKSQAVAFWCDPISGHATLYWYRQILGQGPELLVQFQDESVVDDSQLPKDRFSAERLKGVDSTLKIQPAELGDSAMYLCASSLDWDQPQHFGDGTRLSIL.

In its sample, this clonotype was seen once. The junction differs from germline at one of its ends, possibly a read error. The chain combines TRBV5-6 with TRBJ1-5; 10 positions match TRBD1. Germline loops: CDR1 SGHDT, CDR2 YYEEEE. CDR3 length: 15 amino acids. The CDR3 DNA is TGTGCCAGCAACTTGGCGACAGGGGGCAATCAGCCCCAACATTTT. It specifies CASNLATGGNQPQHF.

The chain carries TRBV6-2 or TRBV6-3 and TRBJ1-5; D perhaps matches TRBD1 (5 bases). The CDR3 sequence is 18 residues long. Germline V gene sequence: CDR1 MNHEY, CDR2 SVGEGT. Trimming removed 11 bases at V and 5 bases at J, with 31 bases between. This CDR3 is CADSYSKSVEAGYQPQHF. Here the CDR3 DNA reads TGTGCCGACAGTTACTCGAAATCGGTGGAGGCGGGTTATCAGCCCCAGCATTTT.

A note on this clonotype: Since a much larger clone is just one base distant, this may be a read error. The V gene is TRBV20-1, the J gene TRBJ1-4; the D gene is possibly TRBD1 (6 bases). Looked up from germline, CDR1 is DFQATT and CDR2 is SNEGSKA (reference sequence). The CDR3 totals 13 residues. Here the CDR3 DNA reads TGCGGTGCTTTACCTACGGGAGGGGGAAAACTGTTTTTT. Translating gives CGALPTGGGKLFF.